This TCR beta chain was found in a study of blood T cell repertoires in COVID-19. Study processing details: Quantification of nucleated cells was approximated via reference gene primer amplification. Only in-frame clones appear in the TCRdb table, and some are missing; sequencing was by immunoSEQ multiplex PCR. For V, J and clone size, that table is used; D and trimming come from the DNA. The table has around 370,000 clones, around nine tenths seen once; the top ten hold 0.9% to 1.5%. The cohort comprised adults aged 18 to 89 years residing in about two dozen US areas. The study assigned cohorts using participant-reported clinical history. Either two negative PCRs, clearance, or symptom resolution qualified Cohort 3 donors as recovered. The CDR3 sequence is 13 residues long. Germline CDR1 is MNHEY and CDR2 is SVGAGI. Trimming took 8 bases from V and 4 from J; bases not matched to a gene: 7.

The TCR originated in a woman under 30 who had recovered from COVID-19. This chain uses TRBV6-5 with TRBJ1-2, with TRBD1 matching 7 bases. Sequencing used PBMCs or T cells enriched from blood (not recorded which). The CDR3 reads CASRRGLSYGYTF. The CDR3 bases are TGTGCCAGCCGGAGGGGGCTCAGCTATGGCTACACCTTC.